The 32 T cell receptor beta chains in this list originate from one sample, sequenced in a study of cytomegalovirus exposure and HLA in healthy donors. PCR involved 60 Vbeta and 13 Jbeta primers. Generated by immunoSEQ multiplex PCR, the TCRdb table keeps only in-frame clones and is missing some. The sample holds roughly 150,000 clones; about two thirds are singletons and the top ten take about 1.5%. The specimen sequenced was PBMCs. The receptors were sampled from a woman aged 18 to 35 in good health and CMV-seronegative.

This clone came up a few times. This sequence joins TRBV7-2 and TRBJ2-1, with a weak D call TRBD1 (6 bases). The V gene's germline CDR1 is SGHTA and CDR2 FQGNSA. CDR3 length: 14 amino acids. The V and J ends lost 5 bases and 6 bases respectively, with 14 bases between them. The CDR3 nucleotides are TGTGCCAGCAGCCCCTGGACAGCACCCAATGAGCAGTTCTTC. Translating it yields CASSPWTAPNEQFF. Drawing the rest from reference TRBV7-2 and TRBJ2-1, the complete variable domain is GAGVSQSPSNKVTEKGKDVELRCDPISGHTALYWYRQSLGQGLEFLIYFQGNSAPDKSGLPSDRFSAERTGGSVSTLTIQRTQQEDSAVYLCASSPWTAPNEQFFGPGTRLTVL.

This chain links TRBV30 with TRBJ1-4; 8 nucleotides match TRBD1. The V segment lost 2 bases and the J segment 5 bases; nucleotides outside the gene matches: 7. This CDR3 has 15 amino acids. Germline loops: CDR1 GTSNPN, CDR2 SVGIG (reference sequence). CDR3 sequence: CAWSRGQVLNEKLFF. As DNA, the CDR3 is TGTGCCTGGAGTAGGGGACAGGTGCTGAATGAAAAACTGTTTTTT.

Only one count was recorded for this clone. The chain is built from TRBV6-6 and TRBJ1-4, with D perhaps TRBD1 (6 bases). V lost 5 bases and J 8 bases, leaving 21 bases between the germline ends. The length of the CDR3 is 16 residues. Germline values: CDR1 MNHNY, CDR2 SVGAGI (reference sequence). DNA of the CDR3: TGTGCCAGCAGTCTTCCTCGACAGGCCCAAGGAGAAAAACTGTTTTTT. This gives the protein CASSLPRQAQGEKLFF.

This rearrangement joins TRBV21-1 to TRBJ2-7; TRBD2, the table's D call, was not compared with the DNA. TRBV21-1 is termed a pseudogene. CDR3 length equals 14 residues. CDR3 loop: CASRGTLPRCEQYV. The CDR3 nucleotides are TGTGCCAGCAGAGGGACTCTGCCCCGGTGCGAGCAGTACGTC.

V usage is TRBV2 and J usage is TRBJ2-3, with 11 bases identical to TRBD2. The CDR3 spans 17 residues. Germline V lookup: CDR1 SNHLY, CDR2 FYNNEI. Germline trimming cut 4 bases from V and 2 bases from J; bases unmatched to any gene: 8. The chain's CDR3 is CASSVPGTSGPTDTQYF. CDR3 bases: TGTGCCAGCAGTGTTCCTGGGACTAGCGGTCCCACAGATACGCAGTATTTT.

This sequence joins TRBV11-3 and TRBJ1-1; D call uncertain. Germline assignment: CDR1 SGHNT and CDR2 YENEEA. Trimming left V 5 bases short and J 8 bases short, with 15 bases between. The CDR3 has 13 amino acids. This chain's CDR3 is CASSNRFSEEAFF. The DNA of the CDR3 is TGTGCCAGCAGCAACCGTTTCTCAGAAGAAGCTTTCTTT.

The chain carries TRBV10-3 and TRBJ2-3; TRBD1 is a possible D gene (6 bases). CDR1 is ENHRY, CDR2 SYGVKD, per germline. The ends were cut back, 5 bases at V and 0 bases at J, with 9 bases in the middle. CDR3 length: 14 residues. CDR3 sequence: CAISPGQSTDTQYF. In DNA form, the CDR3 reads TGTGCCATCAGTCCGGGACAAAGCACAGATACGCAGTATTTT.

The chain links TRBV2 to TRBJ1-4; TRBD1 is a possible D gene (5 bases). CDR1 SNHLY and CDR2 FYNNEI come from the germline V gene. V lost 4 bases and J lost 3, with 6 bases in between. There are 13 residues in the CDR3. The DNA for the CDR3 is TGTGCCAGCAGTGCGACAGCTAATGAAAAACTGTTTTTT. Amino acids: CASSATANEKLFF.

This chain uses TRBV6-6 with TRBJ2-7, with 10 nucleotides matching TRBD1. Germline CDR1 and CDR2: MNHNY and SVGAGI (reference sequence). The CDR3 loop spans 14 amino acids. With 5 bases clipped from V and 6 bases from J, the junction kept 7 bases outside the gene matches. DNA of the CDR3: TGTGCCAGCAGTAGTGACAGGGGGCGCTTCGAGCAGTACTTC. Translating gives CASSSDRGRFEQYF.

This clone showed up just once. CDR3 amino acids: CASSQGRLAGYEQFF. CDR3 nucleotides: TGCGCCAGCAGCCAAGGACGTCTAGCGGGGTATGAGCAGTTCTTC. This sequence joins TRBV4-3 and TRBJ2-1; 9 bases fit TRBD2. The V segment lost 1 base and the J segment 8 bases; nucleotides outside the gene matches: 6. Germline loops: CDR1 LGHNA, CDR2 YSLEER. The CDR3 has 15 amino acids.

The V call is TRBV4-1, the J call TRBJ1-2; unclear D gene. Germline CDR1 is MGHRA and CDR2 is YSYEKL. The CDR3 has 14 residues. Trimming shortened V by 5 bases and J by 3 bases, and 13 bases separated the two germline ends. This chain's CDR3 is CASSYQQWDYGYTF. The CDR3 nucleotides are TGCGCCAGCAGCTACCAACAGTGGGACTATGGCTACACCTTC.

V is TRBV4-3 and J is TRBJ2-3, with TRBD2 as a possible D gene (5 bases). The germline V gene encodes CDR1 LGHNA and CDR2 YSLEER. This CDR3 has 17 amino acids. V was shortened by 0 bases and J by 11 bases, with 24 bases between the two germline ends. This chain's CDR3 is CASSQDRGGGWYPKQYF. CDR3 nucleotides: TGCGCCAGCAGCCAAGATCGGGGTGGCGGCTGGTACCCTAAGCAGTATTTT.

The rearrangement links TRBV7-8 to TRBJ1-6; D call uncertain. This CDR3 is 13 amino acids long. V shed 3 bases and J shed 9 bases, with 9 bases lying between them. Germline-derived CDR1 and CDR2 are SGHVS and FQNEAQ. CDR3 sequence reads: CASSFTSVSPLHF. The CDR3 DNA follows: TGTGCCAGCAGCTTCACTTCCGTTTCACCCCTCCACTTT.

The chain is built from TRBV21-1 and TRBJ2-7; the DNA was not compared with TRBD1, the D call given in the table. TRBV21-1 constitutes a pseudogene. The CDR3 spans 17 residues. This CDR3 is CASSKMSRQGGNHEQYV. The CDR3, as DNA: TGTGCCAGCAGCAAAATGTCCCGCCAAGGGGGCAACCACGAGCAGTACGTC.

The chain recombines TRBV2 with TRBJ1-6, with TRBD1 as a possible D gene (6 bases). From germline, CDR1 is SNHLY and CDR2 FYNNEI. V was clipped by 4 bases and J by 7 bases, with 14 bases between them. This CDR3 is 15 amino acids long. Here the CDR3 reads CASSGLRQENSPLHF. The CDR3 region has the DNA TGTGCCAGCAGTGGTCTAAGACAGGAGAATTCACCCCTCCACTTT.

This chain uses TRBV2 with TRBJ1-2; 7 bases are a match to TRBD1. Germline assignment: CDR1 SNHLY and CDR2 FYNNEI. V lost 3 bases to trimming and J lost 5 bases; unmatched junction nucleotides: 18. The CDR3 loop spans 18 amino acids. CDR3 in DNA: TGTGCCAGCAGTGACCCCGAGGGGGCCCCGAGTTGGAGTTATGGCTACACCTTC. It is translated as CASSDPEGAPSWSYGYTF.

This clone was picked up one time. This CDR3 is CATSDGLAGKEEQFF. In DNA form, the CDR3 reads TGTGCCACCAGCGATGGACTAGCGGGCAAAGAGGAGCAGTTCTTC. The J gene is TRBJ2-1, the V gene TRBV15; 11 bases align to TRBD2. Per germline, CDR1 LNHNV and CDR2 YYDKDF (reference sequence). The CDR3 runs to 15 residues. Trimming cost V 5 bases and J 10 bases; bases outside gene matches: 10.

The chain carries TRBV4-3 and TRBJ2-4; 8 bases are shared with TRBD1. V shed 0 bases and J 8 bases; nucleotides not matched to a gene: 9. Germline V lookup: CDR1 LGHNA, CDR2 YSLEER. The CDR3 is made up of 16 amino acids. The CDR3 loop reads CASSQDAAGQGYIQYF. For the CDR3, the DNA is TGCGCCAGCAGCCAAGACGCCGCCGGACAGGGATACATTCAGTACTTC.

This clone was observed a handful of times. This chain joins TRBV4-2 and TRBJ2-5; TRBD2 is a possible D gene (5 bases). The end of the DNA fits TRBJ2-7 better, so the J call may be wrong. Germline V gives CDR1 LGHNA, CDR2 YNFKEQ. The CDR3 is made up of 14 amino acids. CDR3: CASSQTPEVPEQYF. The CDR3 coding sequence is TGTGCCAGCAGCCAAACGCCGGAGGTACCCGAGCAGTACTTC.

V usage is TRBV21-1 and J usage is TRBJ2-2; the table gives TRBD2 as D, unverified against the DNA. TRBV21-1 constitutes a pseudogene. This CDR3 is built from 18 residues. The CDR3 reads CASKKGTSGSWVTGELFF. The CDR3, as DNA: TGTGCCAGTAAAAAAGGGACTAGCGGGAGTTGGGTCACCGGGGAGCTGTTTTTT.

This clone was observed a single time. The chain links TRBV5-5 to TRBJ1-6; TRBD1 aligns across 7 bases. V shed 3 bases, J shed 7 bases, and the junction held 4 bases outside the gene matches. This CDR3 comprises 14 residues. The germline V gene has CDR1 SGHKS and CDR2 YYEKEE (reference sequence). CDR3 sequence (DNA): TGTGCCAGCAGCTCACAGGGGTCGAATTCACCCCTCCACTTT. This codes for CASSSQGSNSPLHF.

The chain carries TRBV18 and TRBJ2-5; 12 bases agree with TRBD1. This CDR3 is 15 amino acids long. V dropped 2 bases and J dropped 4; count of bases not matched to a gene: 2. The germline gives CDR1 KGHSH, CDR2 LQKENI. The CDR3 DNA reads TGTGCCAGCTCACCAAGGGACAGGGGGCGAGAGACCCAGTACTTC. Translating it yields CASSPRDRGRETQYF. Looking up the rest from reference TRBV18 and TRBJ2-5 gives the full variable domain: NAGVMQNPRHLVRRRGQEARLRCSPMKGHSHVYWYRQLPEEGLKFMVYLQKENIIDESGMPKERFSAEFPKEGPSILRIQQVVRGDSAAYFCASSPRDRGRETQYFGPGTRLLVL.

The chain carries TRBV18 and TRBJ1-6; D gene unclear. Germline CDR1 and CDR2: KGHSH and LQKENI. The CDR3 length is 12 residues. V lost 4 bases to trimming and J lost 7 bases, with 5 bases between them. For the CDR3, the DNA is TGTGCCAGCTCACTTCAAAATTCACCCCTCCACTTT. Its translation: CASSLQNSPLHF.

A few counts support this clone. The rearrangement uses TRBV9 and TRBJ2-1; D gene unclear. V was pared by 5 bases and J by 2 bases, with 11 bases between. Germline V gene lookup returns CDR1 SGDLS and CDR2 YYNGEE. The CDR3 is 14 amino acids. The CDR3 region is CASSRGFTYNEQFF. The CDR3 bases are TGTGCCAGCAGTCGCGGTTTTACCTACAATGAGCAGTTCTTC. The entire variable domain, with the rest obtained from reference TRBV9 and TRBJ2-1, is as follows: DSGVTQTPKHLITATGQRVTLRCSPRSGDLSVYWYQQSLDQGLQFLIQYYNGEERAKGNILERFSAQQFPDLHSELNLSSLELGDSALYFCASSRGFTYNEQFFGPGTRLTVL.

V usage is TRBV7-9 and J usage is TRBJ1-2; D remains ambiguous. V lost 2 bases, J lost 6 bases, and 7 bases lay in between. From germline, CDR1 is SEHNR and CDR2 FQNEAQ (reference sequence). This CDR3 spans 12 amino acids. The CDR3 region is CASSLSEDGYTF. The CDR3 DNA reads TGTGCCAGCAGCTTAAGTGAGGATGGCTACACCTTC.

V and J are TRBV5-1 and TRBJ2-5, with 7 bases that match TRBD2. V gave up 3 bases and J gave up 1 base; unmatched junction bases: 9. This CDR3 comprises 16 residues. Germline loops: CDR1 SGHRS, CDR2 YFSETQ. CDR3 coding DNA: TGCGCCAGCAGCTCGGGCGTCCCGGGAGGCCAAGAGACCCAGTACTTC. It yields the protein CASSSGVPGGQETQYF.

This clone has only a few counts. The CDR3 sequence: CATSRDRGAGVTDTQYF. DNA for the CDR3: TGTGCCACCAGCAGAGATCGAGGGGCGGGAGTCACAGATACGCAGTATTTT. V usage is TRBV15 and J usage is TRBJ2-3, with TRBD2 matching 7 bases. Germline-derived CDR1 and CDR2 are LNHNV and YYDKDF (reference sequence). The CDR3 contains 17 residues. The V gene end was trimmed by 0 bases and the J gene end by 2 bases; junction bases not matched to a gene: 8.

This clone was observed a handful of times. The chain couples TRBV5-4 to TRBJ2-1, with 14 bases identical to TRBD2. J gave up 9 bases and V 3 bases, and 5 bases lay outside the gene matches. CDR1 and CDR2 from the germline V gene are SGHNT and YYREEE (reference sequence). This CDR3 is 15 amino acids long. For the CDR3, the DNA is TGTGCCAGCAGCTCGCCGGGACTAGCGGGAGTTGAGCAGTTCTTC. It codes for CASSSPGLAGVEQFF. Using reference TRBV5-4 and TRBJ2-1 for the parts outside the CDR3, the full variable domain is ETGVTQSPTHLIKTRGQQVTLRCSSQSGHNTVSWYQQALGQGPQFIFQYYREEENGRGNFPPRFSGLQFPNYSSELNVNALELDDSALYLCASSSPGLAGVEQFFGPGTRLTVL.

V usage is TRBV7-2 and J usage is TRBJ1-4; 8 positions match TRBD1. V dropped 5 bases and J dropped 5; count of bases not matched to a gene: 4. The CDR3 has 14 amino acids. CDR1 SGHTA and CDR2 FQGNSA come from the germline V gene. CDR3: CASSPRQGNEKLFF. Written as DNA, the CDR3 is TGTGCCAGCAGCCCCCGACAGGGGAATGAAAAACTGTTTTTT.

This clone has a handful of counts. Written as DNA, the CDR3 is TGTGCCAGCAGCGGACAGGGATTCGAGCAGTTCTTC. Its protein product is CASSGQGFEQFF. V usage is TRBV25-1 and J usage is TRBJ2-1, with 8 nucleotides matching TRBD1. The CDR3 spans 12 residues. Germline CDR1 is MGHDK and CDR2 is SYGVNS. V was pared by 6 bases and J by 10 bases, with 5 bases of the junction left unmatched.

The rearrangement joins TRBV2 to TRBJ1-6; 7 bases are a match to TRBD1. Trimming took 4 bases from V and 9 from J; bases not matched to a gene: 12. Germline lookup yields CDR1 SNHLY and CDR2 FYNNEI. The CDR3 covers 16 residues. CDR3 DNA: TGTGCCAGCAGTGGACAGGGCGGGGTTTTAACTTCACCCCTCCACTTT. Amino acids: CASSGQGGVLTSPLHF.

V and J are TRBV5-1 and TRBJ2-1; 9 nucleotides align to TRBD1. Germline loops: CDR1 SGHRS, CDR2 YFSETQ. CDR3 length: 15 amino acids. Trimming at V came to 1 base and at J to 8 bases, leaving 7 bases not matched to a gene. The CDR3 region is CASSLNRGLGDEQFF. CDR3 nucleotides: TGCGCCAGCAGCTTGAACAGGGGGCTTGGGGATGAGCAGTTCTTC.